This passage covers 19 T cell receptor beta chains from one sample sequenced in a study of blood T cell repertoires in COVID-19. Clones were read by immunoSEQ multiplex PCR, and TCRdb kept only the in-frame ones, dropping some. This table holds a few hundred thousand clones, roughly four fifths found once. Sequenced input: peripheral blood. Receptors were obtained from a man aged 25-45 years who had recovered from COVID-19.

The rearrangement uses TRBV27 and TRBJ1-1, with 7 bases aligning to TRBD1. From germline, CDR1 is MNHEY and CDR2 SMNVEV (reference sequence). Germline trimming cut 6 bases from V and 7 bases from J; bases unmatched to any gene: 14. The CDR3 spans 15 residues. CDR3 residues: CASRLVTGHLGEAFF. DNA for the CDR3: TGTGCCAGCAGGTTGGTGACAGGGCATTTAGGTGAAGCTTTCTTT.

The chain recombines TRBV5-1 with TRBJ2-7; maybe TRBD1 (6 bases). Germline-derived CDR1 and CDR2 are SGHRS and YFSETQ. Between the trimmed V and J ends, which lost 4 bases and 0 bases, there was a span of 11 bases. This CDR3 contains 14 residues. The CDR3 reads CASSPDSGSYEQYF. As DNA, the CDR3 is TGCGCCAGCAGCCCGGACAGCGGCTCCTACGAGCAGTACTTC.

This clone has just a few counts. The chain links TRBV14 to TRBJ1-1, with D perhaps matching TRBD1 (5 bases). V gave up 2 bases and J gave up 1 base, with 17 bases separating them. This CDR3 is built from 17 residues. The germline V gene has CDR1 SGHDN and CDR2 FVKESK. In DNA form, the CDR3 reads TGTGCCAGCAGCCAACTGGGGGGAGGTAGACCGAACACTGAAGCTTTCTTT. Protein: CASSQLGGGRPNTEAFF.

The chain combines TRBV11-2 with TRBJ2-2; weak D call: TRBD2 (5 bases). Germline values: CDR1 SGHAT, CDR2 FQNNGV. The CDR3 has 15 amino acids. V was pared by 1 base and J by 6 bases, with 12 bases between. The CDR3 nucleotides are TGTGCCAGCAGCTTAGGACGGGCAGCGGCCGGGGAGCTGTTTTTT. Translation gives CASSLGRAAAGELFF.

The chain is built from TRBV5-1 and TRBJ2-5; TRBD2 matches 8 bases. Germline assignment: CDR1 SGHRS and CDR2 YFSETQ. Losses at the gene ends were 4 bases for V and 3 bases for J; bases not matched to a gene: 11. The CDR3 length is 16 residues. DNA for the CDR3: TGCGCCAGCAGCCCCCTTGCGCGGGGGGCCAAAGAGACCCAGTACTTC. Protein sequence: CASSPLARGAKETQYF.

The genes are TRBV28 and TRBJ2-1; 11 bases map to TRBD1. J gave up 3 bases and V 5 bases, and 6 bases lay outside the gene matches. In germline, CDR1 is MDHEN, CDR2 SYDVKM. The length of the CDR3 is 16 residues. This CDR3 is CASSPPGTGGYNEQFF. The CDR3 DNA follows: TGTGCCAGCAGTCCTCCCGGGACAGGGGGCTACAATGAGCAGTTCTTC.

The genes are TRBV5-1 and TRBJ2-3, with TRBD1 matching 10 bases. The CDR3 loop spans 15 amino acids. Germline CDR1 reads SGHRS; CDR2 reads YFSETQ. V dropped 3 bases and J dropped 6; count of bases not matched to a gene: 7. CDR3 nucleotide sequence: TGCGCCAGCAGCTCCTGGGACAGGGGTACGGATACGCAGTATTTT. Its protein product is CASSSWDRGTDTQYF. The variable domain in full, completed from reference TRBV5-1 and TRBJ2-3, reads KAGVTQTPRYLIKTRGQQVTLSCSPISGHRSVSWYQQTPGQGLQFLFEYFSETQRNKGNFPGRFSGRQFSNSRSEMNVSTLELGDSALYLCASSSWDRGTDTQYFGPGTRLTVL.

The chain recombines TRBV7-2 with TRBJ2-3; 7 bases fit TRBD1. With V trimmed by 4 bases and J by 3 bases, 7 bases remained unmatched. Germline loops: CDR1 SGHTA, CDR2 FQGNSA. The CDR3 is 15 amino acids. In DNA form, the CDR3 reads TGTGCCAGCAGCTCACAGGGGCCCCTTACAGATACGCAGTATTTT. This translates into CASSSQGPLTDTQYF.

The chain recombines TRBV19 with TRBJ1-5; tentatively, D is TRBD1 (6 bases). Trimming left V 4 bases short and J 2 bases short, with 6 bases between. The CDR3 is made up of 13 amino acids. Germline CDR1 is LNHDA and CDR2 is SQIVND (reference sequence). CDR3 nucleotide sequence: TGTGCCAGTAGTACAGGGGGCAATCAGCCCCAGCATTTT. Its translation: CASSTGGNQPQHF.

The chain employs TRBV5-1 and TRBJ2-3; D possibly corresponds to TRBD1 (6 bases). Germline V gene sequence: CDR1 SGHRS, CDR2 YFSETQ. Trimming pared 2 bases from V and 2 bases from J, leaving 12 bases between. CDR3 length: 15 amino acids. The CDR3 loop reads CASSFDRTNTDTQYF. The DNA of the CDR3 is TGCGCCAGCAGCTTCGACAGGACAAACACAGATACGCAGTATTTT.

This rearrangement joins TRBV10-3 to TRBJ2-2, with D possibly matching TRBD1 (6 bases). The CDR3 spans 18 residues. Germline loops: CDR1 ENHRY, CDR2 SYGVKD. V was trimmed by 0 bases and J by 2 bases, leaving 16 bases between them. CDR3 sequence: CAISESNIRGGNTGELFF. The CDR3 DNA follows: TGTGCCATCAGTGAGTCGAATATCCGTGGGGGCAACACCGGGGAGCTGTTTTTT.

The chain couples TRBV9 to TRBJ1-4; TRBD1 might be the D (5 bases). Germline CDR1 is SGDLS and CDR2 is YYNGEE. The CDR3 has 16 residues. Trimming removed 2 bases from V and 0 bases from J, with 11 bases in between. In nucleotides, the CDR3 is TGTGCCAGCAGCGTTTCGGGGGGTACAACTAATGAAAAACTGTTTTTT. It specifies CASSVSGGTTNEKLFF.

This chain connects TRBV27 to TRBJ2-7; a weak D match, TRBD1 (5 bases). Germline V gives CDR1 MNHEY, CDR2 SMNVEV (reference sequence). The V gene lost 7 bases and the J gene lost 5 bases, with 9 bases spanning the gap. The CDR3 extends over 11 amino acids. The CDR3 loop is CASKGLDEQYF. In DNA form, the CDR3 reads TGTGCCAGCAAGGGGTTAGACGAGCAGTACTTC.

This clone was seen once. CDR3 sequence reads: CASSDGDRDRQPQHF. The CDR3 region has the DNA TGTGCCAGTAGCGACGGGGACAGGGATCGGCAGCCCCAGCATTTT. The chain recombines TRBV19 with TRBJ1-5, with 9 bases matching TRBD1. V dropped 6 bases and J dropped 7; count of bases not matched to a gene: 10. The CDR3 runs 15 residues. Germline lookup yields CDR1 LNHDA and CDR2 SQIVND (reference sequence).

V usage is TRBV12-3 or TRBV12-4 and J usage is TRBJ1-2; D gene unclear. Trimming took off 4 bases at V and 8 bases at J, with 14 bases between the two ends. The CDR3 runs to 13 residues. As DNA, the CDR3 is TGTGCCAGCAGTTCCGTCCTCGCGGGGGGCTACACCTTC. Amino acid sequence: CASSSVLAGGYTF.

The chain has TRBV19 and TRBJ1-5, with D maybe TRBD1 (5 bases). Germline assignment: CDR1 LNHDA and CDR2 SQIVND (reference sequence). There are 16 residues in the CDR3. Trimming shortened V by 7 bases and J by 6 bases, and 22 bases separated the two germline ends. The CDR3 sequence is CASTDGRGVSTQPQHF. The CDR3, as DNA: TGTGCCAGTACTGATGGGCGGGGCGTCTCTACTCAGCCCCAGCATTTT.

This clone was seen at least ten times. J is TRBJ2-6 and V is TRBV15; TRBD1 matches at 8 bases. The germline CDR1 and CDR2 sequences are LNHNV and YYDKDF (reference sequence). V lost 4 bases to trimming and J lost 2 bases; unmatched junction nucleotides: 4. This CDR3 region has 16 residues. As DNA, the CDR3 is TGTGCCACCAGCACCCAGGACAGGGCTGGGGCCAACGTCCTGACTTTC. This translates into CATSTQDRAGANVLTF.

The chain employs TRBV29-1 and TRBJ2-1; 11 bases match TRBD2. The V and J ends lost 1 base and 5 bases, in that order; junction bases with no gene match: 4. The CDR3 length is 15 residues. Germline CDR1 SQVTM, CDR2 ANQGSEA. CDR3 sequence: CSVEVLAGGDNEQFF. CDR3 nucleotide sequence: TGCAGCGTTGAAGTCCTAGCGGGGGGCGACAATGAGCAGTTCTTC.

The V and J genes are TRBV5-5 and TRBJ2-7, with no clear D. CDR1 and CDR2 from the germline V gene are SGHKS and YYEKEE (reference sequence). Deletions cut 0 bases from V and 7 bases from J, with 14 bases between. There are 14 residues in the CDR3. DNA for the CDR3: TGTGCCAGCAGCTTGGGATCGCAGGTTCGGGAGCAGTACTTC. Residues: CASSLGSQVREQYF.